The 22 T cell receptor beta chains below all came from one sample that was sequenced in a study of T cell responses to AZD1222 COVID-19 vaccine. Sequenced by immunoSEQ multiplex PCR; TCRdb stores in-frame clones only, minus some. The sample gives some 110,000 clones, around 89% of which show up once; less than 8.5% is in the top ten. Material: peripheral blood, obtained 28 days after the second AZD1222 dose. All receptors derive from an adult who received the AZD1222 COVID-19 vaccine.

In nucleotides, the CDR3 is TGCAAGACAGAGAGTAACTATGGCTACACCTTC. Its translation is CKTESNYGYTF. The chain employs TRBV20-1 and TRBJ1-2, with D maybe TRBD1 (5 bases). Germline CDR1 DFQATT, CDR2 SNEGSKA (reference sequence). The CDR3 sequence is 11 residues long.

The CDR3 region is CASSISTVRSNQPQHF. Here the CDR3 DNA reads TGTGCCAGTAGTATAAGTACAGTGAGAAGCAATCAGCCCCAGCATTTT. J is TRBJ1-5 and V is TRBV19; D is uncertain. The CDR3 has 16 residues. V was clipped by 2 bases and J by 1 base, with 12 bases between them. Per the germline V gene, CDR1 is LNHDA and CDR2 is SQIVND (reference sequence).

The genes are TRBV21-1 and TRBJ1-2. TRBV21-1 is flagged as a pseudogene. CDR3 length: 12 residues. The CDR3 spells CASSNSDYGYTF. DNA of the CDR3: TGTGCCAGCAGCAATTCCGACTATGGCTACACCTTC.

The chain has TRBV11-2 and TRBJ2-3; perhaps TRBD2 as D (6 bases). Trimming took off 2 bases at V and 3 bases at J, with 15 bases between the two ends. The CDR3 totals 16 residues. CDR1 SGHAT and CDR2 FQNNGV come from the germline V gene. The DNA of the CDR3 is TGTGCCAGCAGCTTATTGCGGGGAAAAAGAACAGATACGCAGTATTTT. It specifies CASSLLRGKRTDTQYF.

In this sample, this clone turned up a few times. The chain links TRBV28 to TRBJ2-3, with D possibly matching TRBD1 (5 bases). V gave up 8 bases and J gave up 0 bases, with 21 bases separating them. There are 17 residues in the CDR3. CDR1 and CDR2 from the germline V gene are MDHEN and SYDVKM. As DNA, the CDR3 is TGTGCCAGCTGTCCTCCCCTAACAGGTACTAGCACAGATACGCAGTATTTT. Amino acid sequence: CASCPPLTGTSTDTQYF.

The chain joins TRBV6-6 to TRBJ1-5; D is perhaps TRBD1 (5 bases). CDR1 is MNHNY, CDR2 SVGAGI, per germline (reference sequence). Trimming pared 5 bases from V and 4 bases from J, leaving 24 bases between. The CDR3 has 18 amino acids. CDR3 DNA: TGTGCCAGCAGTCGCTTAGTCCCGACAGTTTCTTTTAATCAGCCCCAGCATTTT. It codes for CASSRLVPTVSFNQPQHF.

The CDR3 loop is CASSQEIVTGPQHF. The CDR3 DNA follows: TGCGCCAGCAGCCAAGAGATAGTAACAGGCCCCCAGCATTTT. The gene calls are TRBV4-1 and TRBJ1-5; D perhaps matches TRBD1 (5 bases). Germline V gives CDR1 MGHRA, CDR2 YSYEKL. The CDR3 is 14 residues long. The V end lost 0 bases, the J end lost 10 bases, and 13 bases lay between the germline ends.

This clone turned up a few times. The V gene is TRBV7-6, the J gene TRBJ2-1, with D hard to call. Germline values: CDR1 SGHVS, CDR2 FNYEAQ. Trimming stripped 5 bases from V and 6 bases from J, with 17 bases between. The CDR3 runs to 15 residues. Written as DNA, the CDR3 is TGTGCCAGCAGCCCGTGGTTGGCTACTTCCAATGAGCAGTTCTTC. This encodes CASSPWLATSNEQFF.

The V gene is TRBV30, the J gene TRBJ1-5; D perhaps matches TRBD1 (6 bases). The CDR3 loop spans 14 amino acids. Trimming shortened V by 3 bases and J by 5 bases, and 14 bases separated the two germline ends. Germline V gene lookup returns CDR1 GTSNPN and CDR2 SVGIG (reference sequence). This chain's CDR3 is CAWSETGGYQPQHF. CDR3 nucleotides: TGTGCCTGGAGCGAAACGGGGGGCTATCAGCCCCAGCATTTT.

This chain uses TRBV11-2 with TRBJ2-1; 12 bases are a match to TRBD1. The J segment lost 8 bases and the V segment lost 5 bases, leaving 7 bases of the junction unmatched. CDR1 and CDR2 (germline): SGHAT, FQNNGV. The CDR3 runs 15 residues. CDR3: CASSMGQGAAYEQFF. DNA for the CDR3: TGTGCCAGCAGCATGGGACAGGGGGCGGCGTATGAGCAGTTCTTC. Supplemented by reference TRBV11-2 and TRBJ2-1, the full variable domain reads EAGVAQSPRYKIIEKRQSVAFWCNPISGHATLYWYQQILGQGPKLLIQFQNNGVVDDSQLPKDRFSAERLKGVDSTLKIQPAKLEDSAVYLCASSMGQGAAYEQFFGPGTRLTVL.

The chain has TRBV9 and TRBJ1-3, with TRBD1 matching over 7 bases. This CDR3 spans 14 amino acids. The ends lost 4 bases at V and 4 bases at J; junction bases unmatched: 5. Germline values: CDR1 SGDLS, CDR2 YYNGEE. CDR3 loop: CASSLQGQGNTIYF. The CDR3 nucleotides are TGTGCCAGCAGCTTACAGGGACAGGGAAACACCATATATTTT.

This clone was picked up a small number of times. J is TRBJ1-4 and V is TRBV7-9, with 10 bases lining up with TRBD1. The CDR3 has 16 residues. Trimming cost V 3 bases and J 1 base; bases outside gene matches: 2. Looked up from germline, CDR1 is SEHNR and CDR2 is FQNEAQ (reference sequence). Written as DNA, the CDR3 is TGTGCCAGCAGCTTCGGGGACAGGGGAACTAATGAAAAACTGTTTTTT. Its protein is CASSFGDRGTNEKLFF.

A single count supports this clone. The V and J genes are TRBV7-2 and TRBJ2-4, with 11 bases matching TRBD1. Unmatched junction bases numbered 4, after V lost 9 bases and J lost 6 bases. Germline lookup yields CDR1 SGHTA and CDR2 FQGNSA. CDR3 length equals 13 residues. CDR3 sequence: CASGQGAVNIQYF. CDR3 nucleotide sequence: TGTGCCAGTGGACAGGGGGCGGTAAACATTCAGTACTTC.

The chain links TRBV4-1 to TRBJ2-1, with a possible D match to TRBD1 (5 bases). The CDR3 is made up of 15 amino acids. From germline, CDR1 is MGHRA and CDR2 YSYEKL. The V end lost 1 base, the J end lost 4 bases, and 11 bases lay between the germline ends. In DNA, the CDR3 is TGCGCCAGCAGCCAAGTAGGCAGGGCTTACAATGAGCAGTTCTTC. Protein: CASSQVGRAYNEQFF.

V gene TRBV7-2 combines with J gene TRBJ2-5; 7 bases are a match to TRBD2. Per the germline V gene, CDR1 is SGHTA and CDR2 is FQGNSA. The CDR3 runs 15 residues. With 5 bases clipped from V and 2 bases from J, the junction kept 8 bases outside the gene matches. CDR3: CASSPWGGGQETQYF. DNA of the CDR3: TGTGCCAGCAGCCCATGGGGGGGTGGGCAAGAGACCCAGTACTTC.

A few counts support this clone. The chain links TRBV29-1 to TRBJ1-1; D ambiguous. The germline gives CDR1 SQVTM, CDR2 ANQGSEA. CDR3 size: 10 residues. With 5 bases removed from V and 4 bases from J, the gap between germline ends came to 5 bases. The CDR3 nucleotides are TGCAGCGTTTCTACCACTGAAGCTTTCTTT. Protein product: CSVSTTEAFF.

The chain joins TRBV9 to TRBJ1-1, with D maybe TRBD1 (5 bases). CDR1 is SGDLS and CDR2 is YYNGEE in the germline V gene. V was cut by 4 bases and J by 0 bases, with 13 bases left in between. The CDR3 length is 15 residues. CDR3 sequence reads: CASSQGAHMNTEAFF. DNA for the CDR3: TGTGCCAGCAGCCAAGGGGCGCATATGAACACTGAAGCTTTCTTT.

V is TRBV3-1 (or the pseudogene TRBV3-2) and J is TRBJ2-7, with 8 positions matching TRBD1. V dropped 0 bases and J dropped 2; count of bases not matched to a gene: 6. CDR1 LGHDT and CDR2 YNNKEL come from the germline V gene (reference sequence). The CDR3 is made up of 16 amino acids. CDR3 nucleotide sequence: TGTGCCAGCAGCCAAGATCGGACAGGGCCACCCTACGAGCAGTACTTC. This codes for CASSQDRTGPPYEQYF.

This clone has just one count. This sequence joins TRBV7-2 and TRBJ2-5; possibly TRBD1 for D (6 bases). This CDR3 comprises 14 residues. Germline CDR1 reads SGHTA; CDR2 reads FQGNSA. V lost 3 bases, J lost 1 base, and 9 bases lay in between. CDR3 DNA: TGTGCCAGCAGCTTCCGGACAGCCCAAGAGACCCAGTACTTC. This codes for CASSFRTAQETQYF.

The chain couples TRBV7-9 to TRBJ2-3, with TRBD1 identical over 10 bases. The CDR3 covers 14 residues. From germline, CDR1 is SEHNR and CDR2 FQNEAQ (reference sequence). V dropped 8 bases and J dropped 0; count of bases not matched to a gene: 2. CDR3 sequence reads: CASEDRGSTDTQYF. The DNA for the CDR3 is TGTGCCAGCGAGGACAGGGGGAGCACAGATACGCAGTATTTT.

The V and J genes are TRBV29-1 and TRBJ1-5; maybe TRBD1 (5 bases). CDR3 size: 14 residues. Germline V gene data show CDR1 as SQVTM and CDR2 as ANQGSEA. The V end was cut by 5 bases, the J end by 0 bases, with 11 bases between. This CDR3 reads CSVSGTYSNQPQHF. The CDR3 DNA is TGCAGCGTTTCGGGGACTTATAGCAATCAGCCCCAGCATTTT.

This sequence joins TRBV12-5 and TRBJ2-1; 8 bases are shared with TRBD2. Germline CDR1 LGHNT, CDR2 FRNRAP. CDR3 size: 17 residues. Trimming at V came to 4 bases and at J to 2 bases, leaving 10 bases not matched to a gene. The CDR3 reads CASGYNQDGRAYNEQFF. CDR3 DNA: TGTGCTAGTGGTTACAATCAGGACGGGAGGGCCTACAATGAGCAGTTCTTC.